The T cell receptor (beta chain) described here comes from a study of blood T cell repertoires in COVID-19 (dated by TCRdb to about 2020). Looking at the study overall: Samples covering the acute and convalescent phases of COVID-19 were provided by collaborators in the United States, Italy and Spain. Where available, HLA class I and class II types were taken from metadata supplied by the sample provider and were not determined by assay-based typing. Samples came from the ongoing ImmuneRACE study (first 160 participants) plus 1,254 subjects from 6 global collaborators. Deeply sampled blood TCRbeta repertoires from subjects exposed to, actively infected with, or recovered from COVID-19 were included in the dataset. The material from the prospective study consisted of cDNA or gDNA derived from T cells, B-cell-depleted T cells, or PBMCs. The repertoires were released in a freely available public database meant as a resource for research on the immune response to SARS-CoV-2. Sample metadata almost always included a de-identified subject ID, COVID-19 status, age in years and sex.

In the prospective study, participants were roughly 18 to 100 years old, resided in 20 to 30 geographic areas of the United States, and were enrolled through a virtual design. To assign participants to cohorts, the prospective study relied on clinical history that participants themselves reported in a screening survey and a study questionnaire. Recovered participants in ImmuneRACE Cohort 3 were defined by two consecutive negative NP/OP PCR tests, clearance by a healthcare professional, or resolution of symptoms. In the prospective study, whole blood, serum and a nasopharyngeal or oropharyngeal swab were collected from each participant by mobile phlebotomists. Prospective study participants could optionally give additional blood draws and questionnaires over an approximately two-month period. Prospective study blood samples were shipped either frozen or at room temperature before DNA extraction.

TCRbeta CDR3 regions were amplified from genomic DNA by means of the immunoSEQ Assay, a bias-controlled multiplex PCR. As for how the authors treated the data: Nucleated cell counts per sample were estimated from amplification of reference gene primers within the assay. To quantify the absolute abundance of each unique TCRbeta CDR3 rearrangement, sequence reads were collapsed and filtered. For each sample, productive Simpson clonality was calculated as the square root of Simpson's diversity index over productive rearrangements. The immuneACCESS repertoire file appears here via TCRdb, limited to in-frame rearrangements. These files lack a portion of the clones; in checked studies, under half of the deficit traces to unresolved V genes, and the cause of the others is not known. The D gene and trimming were derived from the DNA, and the V and J assignments and clone size from that table. The sample profile shows a few hundred thousand clones; roughly nine tenths of them were found once. The ten biggest clones cover around 3% of the sample.

On the study overall, not on this receptor specifically: How much clinical and demographic metadata was included differed by source and by participant, and the metadata was provided uncurated.

Trimming leaves V shorter by 5 bases and J shorter by 4 bases, with the junction holding 4 bases beyond the gene matches. The germline V gene encodes CDR1 SGHTA and CDR2 FQGNSA. Its CDR3 holds 14 amino acids, cysteine through phenylalanine. Kept here is only the CDR3 DNA, which spans 42 bases and is read in frame from base 1. A note on this clone: Its antigen is not yet known. No base quality values were provided; no much bigger clone lies one nucleotide off.

Sequenced material: PBMCs or T cells enriched from blood (not recorded which). The receptor's source is a woman aged 25-40 years who had recovered from COVID-19. The sequence is built from TRBV7-2 and TRBJ2-7; TRBD2 lines up with 11 middle nucleotides. The DNA reads TGTGCCAGCAGCCGGACTAGCGGGCCGTACGAGCAGTACTTC. It encodes CASSRTSGPYEQYF.